The following is a T cell receptor (beta chain) sequence with its context. Its matching antigen is unknown. The data were obtained in a study of cytomegalovirus exposure and HLA in healthy donors. The CDR3 spans 15 residues. V lost 2 bases to trimming and J lost 9 bases, with 14 bases between them. Germline-derived CDR1 and CDR2 are MNHNS and SASEGT. PCR primers comprised 60 Vbeta and 13 Jbeta primers. Clones were read by immunoSEQ multiplex PCR, and TCRdb kept only the in-frame ones, dropping some. The sample comprises 160,000 or so clones, 65% to 80% of which are singletons, and roughly 7% rests with the top ten. Findings and limits, study-wide: The classifier reportedly diagnosed cytomegalovirus status with high sensitivity and specificity. Common viral pathogens (according to a later analysis) appeared linked to several of the most significant clusters.

The TCR comes from a woman in her forties in good health and CMV-seropositive. The sequencing input was PBMCs. V and J are TRBV6-1 and TRBJ1-6; no clear D gene. The CDR3 coding sequence is TGTGCCAGCAGTGAATTTGGAGTGACGGGTTCACCCCTCCACTTT. Translated, it gives CASSEFGVTGSPLHF.